The rows below give T cell receptor beta chains drawn from one sample of a study of shared clonotypes between healthy human individuals. Clones were sequenced by immunoSEQ multiplex PCR, and TCRdb holds only the in-frame ones, with some missing. The repertoire holds around 980,000 clones, with 75% to 85% as singletons. Material: memory CD4+ T cells from PBMCs. The origin of the receptors is a man between 18 and 29 years old in good health. Some clones in this sample may be carry-over from other donors' samples. The CDR3 runs from the conserved cysteine through the conserved F or W. D genes are given only for firm matches. Some rows mark clone size as missing; the rest say once, few, many or name a class of expanded clone.

d_call: TRBD1
clone_size: -
v_call: TRBV30
j_call: TRBJ1-3
cdr3_nt: TGTGCCTGGAGCGGGGATGACAGGGCTGGAAACACCATATATTTT
cdr3_aa: CAWSGDDRAGNTIYF

d_call: -
clone_size: once
v_call: TRBV27
j_call: TRBJ1-2
cdr3_nt: TGTGCCAGCAGTTTAAGCGGGACACCTGGGGAAGGCTACACCTTC
cdr3_aa: CASSLSGTPGEGYTF

d_call: -
clone_size: many
v_call: TRBV4-3
j_call: TRBJ2-3
cdr3_nt: TGCGCCAGCAGCCGCGGGACACAGACAGATACGCAGTATTTT
cdr3_aa: CASSRGTQTDTQYF

d_call: TRBD2
clone_size: -
v_call: TRBV30
j_call: TRBJ2-5
cdr3_nt: TGTGCCTGGAGTCCCGGACTAGCGGGAGGGGAGACCCAGTACTTC
cdr3_aa: CAWSPGLAGGETQYF

d_call: -
clone_size: -
v_call: TRBV27
j_call: TRBJ1-1
cdr3_nt: TGTGCCAGCAAAACCCTGGGGAGCACTGAAGCTTTCTTT
cdr3_aa: CASKTLGSTEAFF

d_call: -
clone_size: -
v_call: TRBV7-3
j_call: TRBJ2-3
cdr3_nt: TGTGCCAGCAGCCGGGGGGCATCTAGCACAGATACGCAGTATTTT
cdr3_aa: CASSRGASSTDTQYF

d_call: TRBD1
clone_size: -
v_call: TRBV9
j_call: TRBJ1-3
cdr3_nt: TGTGCCAGCAGCGTAGGAACAGGGGCTGGAAACACCATATATTTT
cdr3_aa: CASSVGTGAGNTIYF

d_call: TRBD1
clone_size: many
v_call: TRBV7-8
j_call: TRBJ2-7
cdr3_nt: TGTGCCAGCAGCTTAGCGGAGGACAGGGCCTACGAGCAGTACTTC
cdr3_aa: CASSLAEDRAYEQYF

d_call: TRBD2
clone_size: once
v_call: TRBV2
j_call: TRBJ2-7
cdr3_nt: TGTGCCAGCAAACGTTCTAGCGGGAGGCCCTCCTACGAGCAGTACTTC
cdr3_aa: CASKRSSGRPSYEQYF

d_call: -
clone_size: -
v_call: TRBV7-2
j_call: TRBJ1-1
cdr3_nt: TGTGCCAGCAGCTTAGGAGGGGGAAGGAGCACTGAAGCTTTCTTT
cdr3_aa: CASSLGGGRSTEAFF

d_call: TRBD2
clone_size: -
v_call: TRBV7-3
j_call: TRBJ2-7
cdr3_nt: TGTGCCAGCAGCCGGGGGACTAGCGGGAGGACGTACGAGCAGTACTTC
cdr3_aa: CASSRGTSGRTYEQYF

d_call: -
clone_size: -
v_call: TRBV7-3
j_call: TRBJ2-6
cdr3_nt: TGTGCCAGCAGCTTTCGGGACTCTGGGGCCAACGTCCTGACTTTC
cdr3_aa: CASSFRDSGANVLTF

d_call: -
clone_size: -
v_call: TRBV7-6
j_call: TRBJ2-3
cdr3_nt: TGTGCCAGCAGCTTAGAGCCGGGCACAGATACGCAGTATTTT
cdr3_aa: CASSLEPGTDTQYF

d_call: TRBD1
clone_size: few
v_call: TRBV5-1
j_call: TRBJ2-1
cdr3_nt: TGCGCCAGCAGCTCCCCCACCGGGACAGGGGATCTTGAGCAGTTCTTC
cdr3_aa: CASSSPTGTGDLEQFF

d_call: -
clone_size: -
v_call: TRBV7-3
j_call: TRBJ2-1
cdr3_nt: -
cdr3_aa: CASSSTVGTGTVLFF

d_call: TRBD1
clone_size: -
v_call: TRBV4-1
j_call: TRBJ1-1
cdr3_nt: TGCGCCAGCAGCCAAGCACAGGGGTTCACTGAAGCTTTCTTT
cdr3_aa: CASSQAQGFTEAFF

d_call: -
clone_size: few
v_call: TRBV19
j_call: TRBJ2-2
cdr3_nt: TGTGCCAGTAGTATCCCTATAGGGGGATACACCGGGGAGCTGTTTTTT
cdr3_aa: CASSIPIGGYTGELFF

d_call: -
clone_size: -
v_call: TRBV4-3
j_call: TRBJ2-2
cdr3_nt: TGCGCCAGCAGCCTAAGGGGAGGTGCGGGGAAGAACACCGGGGAGCTGTTTTTT
cdr3_aa: CASSLRGGAGKNTGELFF

d_call: -
clone_size: many
v_call: TRBV28
j_call: TRBJ1-5
cdr3_nt: TGTGCCAGCAGCTCTTTTCAGCCCCAGCATTTT
cdr3_aa: CASSSFQPQHF

d_call: -
clone_size: -
v_call: TRBV6-1
j_call: TRBJ1-2
cdr3_nt: TGTGCCAGCAGTTCGAAGGGAGCCGGCTACACCTTC
cdr3_aa: CASSSKGAGYTF

d_call: -
clone_size: -
v_call: TRBV7-3
j_call: TRBJ2-1
cdr3_nt: TGTGCCAGCAGCTTAGTAGGGTCGAGCTCCTACAATGAGCAGTTCTTC
cdr3_aa: CASSLVGSSSYNEQFF

d_call: TRBD2
clone_size: -
v_call: TRBV6-1
j_call: TRBJ2-7
cdr3_nt: TGTGCCAGCAGTTTAGCGGGAGATATCTACGAGCAGTACTTC
cdr3_aa: CASSLAGDIYEQYF

d_call: -
clone_size: -
v_call: TRBV28
j_call: TRBJ1-2
cdr3_nt: TGTGCCGGCTACAGGGTTAACTATGGCTACACCTTC
cdr3_aa: CAGYRVNYGYTF